The 25 T cell receptor beta chains presented below share a single source sample, sequenced in a study of cytomegalovirus exposure and HLA in healthy donors. 60 Vbeta and 13 Jbeta primers were used in PCR. Some clones are missing from TCRdb's copy, which holds only in-frame ones; the method was immunoSEQ multiplex PCR. The sample has fewer than 200,000 clones, roughly 70% seen once. The source material was PBMCs. The receptors were gathered from a woman aged 25 to 39 in good health and CMV-seronegative.

The rearrangement joins TRBV27 to TRBJ2-7; 9 bases are a match to TRBD1. The length of the CDR3 is 12 residues. Germline V gene sequence: CDR1 MNHEY, CDR2 SMNVEV (reference sequence). Trimming at V came to 8 bases and at J to 6 bases, leaving 5 bases not matched to a gene. CDR3 loop: CASSGQGGEQYF. CDR3 DNA sequence: TGTGCCAGCTCGGGACAGGGAGGCGAGCAGTACTTC.

This clone was found once. The J gene is TRBJ2-1, the V gene TRBV11-1, with TRBD2 identical over 10 bases. V lost 6 bases, J lost 2 bases, and 4 bases stayed unmatched. The CDR3 has 15 amino acids. CDR1 SGHAT and CDR2 FQDESV come from the germline V gene (reference sequence). The CDR3: CASSPSGSTYNEQFF. CDR3 coding DNA: TGTGCCAGCAGTCCTAGCGGGAGCACCTACAATGAGCAGTTCTTC. The variable domain in full, completed from reference TRBV11-1 and TRBJ2-1, reads EAEVAQSPRYKITEKSQAVAFWCDPISGHATLYWYRQILGQGPELLVQFQDESVVDDSQLPKDRFSAERLKGVDSTLKIQPAELGDSAMYLCASSPSGSTYNEQFFGPGTRLTVL.

The rearrangement joins TRBV19 to TRBJ1-4, with TRBD1 matching 9 bases. Germline V gene sequence: CDR1 LNHDA, CDR2 SQIVND (reference sequence). The CDR3 runs 17 residues. Losses at the gene ends were 5 bases for V and 6 bases for J; bases not matched to a gene: 13. CDR3 amino acids: CASSAGQGRRPDEKLFF. In DNA, the CDR3 is TGTGCCAGTAGTGCGGGACAGGGTCGACGTCCGGATGAAAAACTGTTTTTT.

The chain links TRBV29-1 to TRBJ1-5, with D possibly being TRBD1 (5 bases). This CDR3 spans 14 amino acids. Trimming took off 6 bases at V and 7 bases at J, with 19 bases between the two ends. CDR1 is SQVTM and CDR2 is ANQGSEA in the germline V gene. The CDR3 spells CSVGGVGPGQPQHF. CDR3 nucleotides: TGCAGCGTCGGGGGAGTGGGGCCTGGACAGCCCCAGCATTTT.

The chain is built from TRBV19 and TRBJ2-7; perhaps TRBD2 as D (6 bases). V dropped 1 base and J dropped 3 bases, with 10 bases sitting between them. The CDR3 contains 14 residues. Germline V gives CDR1 LNHDA, CDR2 SQIVND (reference sequence). The CDR3 nucleotides read TGTGCCAGTAGTATAGTTCGGGGAGGCTACGAGCAGTACTTC. Translating gives CASSIVRGGYEQYF.

This chain links TRBV7-8 with TRBJ1-2; 10 bases line up with TRBD1. Unmatched junction bases numbered 1, after V lost 0 bases and J lost 6 bases. The V gene's germline CDR1 is SGHVS and CDR2 FQNEAQ. The CDR3 contains 14 residues. The CDR3 protein is CASSLAGTGDGYTF. The CDR3 DNA sequence: TGTGCCAGCAGCTTAGCCGGGACAGGGGATGGCTACACCTTC.

This clone was seen only a few times. The chain carries TRBV4-2 and TRBJ1-4, with D perhaps matching TRBD1 (5 bases). This CDR3 has 14 residues. Germline CDR1 LGHNA, CDR2 YNFKEQ. Trimming removed 1 base at V and 8 bases at J, with 11 bases between. CDR3 DNA sequence: TGTGCCAGCAGCCAAGTGGGAGGGGAGGAAAAACTGTTTTTT. It is translated as CASSQVGGEEKLFF.

The chain joins TRBV2 to TRBJ1-2, with TRBD1 as a possible D gene (5 bases). This CDR3 spans 11 amino acids. V was cut by 6 bases and J by 7 bases, with 9 bases left in between. Germline CDR1 and CDR2: SNHLY and FYNNEI. CDR3 residues: CASRGGGGYTF. The CDR3 DNA reads as TGTGCCAGCAGGGGGGGAGGTGGCTACACCTTC.

The rearrangement joins TRBV7-3 to TRBJ2-7, with 8 bases identical to TRBD2. Per germline, CDR1 SGHTA and CDR2 FQGTGA. The CDR3 consists of 15 residues. After removal of 3 bases from V and 1 base from J, the junction contained 5 bases not matched to a gene. CDR3 DNA: TGTGCCAGCAGCTTGTGGGGCGGGGGGTCCTACGAGCAGTACTTC. Protein: CASSLWGGGSYEQYF.

This clone has just a few counts. The V gene is TRBV5-6, the J gene TRBJ1-2, with 12 bases lining up with TRBD1. The CDR3 contains 17 residues. The V segment lost 4 bases and the J segment 1 base; nucleotides outside the gene matches: 8. In germline, CDR1 is SGHDT, CDR2 YYEEEE. Here the CDR3 DNA reads TGTGCCAGCAGCACCCGGGACAGGGGGCGAGGTAACTATGGCTACACCTTC. Translating it yields CASSTRDRGRGNYGYTF.

This chain joins TRBV1 and TRBJ2-3; the DNA was not used to check the table's D call, TRBD2. TRBV1 is a recognized pseudogene. The CDR3 spans 16 residues. The CDR3 DNA reads TGCACCAGCAGCCAAGTAGCGGGGGTTATGGCAGATACGCAGTATTTT. Residues: CTSSQVAGVMADTQYF.

The rearrangement joins TRBV19 to TRBJ1-2; 8 bases align to TRBD1. The CDR3 sequence is 14 residues long. Germline CDR1 LNHDA, CDR2 SQIVND (reference sequence). The J segment lost 2 bases and the V segment lost 8 bases, leaving 7 bases of the junction unmatched. CDR3 sequence: CASAQGALNYGYTF. The CDR3 DNA follows: TGTGCCAGTGCCCAGGGGGCATTAAACTATGGCTACACCTTC.

The V and J genes are TRBV29-1 and TRBJ2-7, with D possibly TRBD2 on 5 matching bases. V shed 3 bases and J shed 0 bases, with 9 bases lying between them. CDR1 is SQVTM, CDR2 ANQGSEA, per germline. This CDR3 is 13 amino acids long. The CDR3 reads CSVDTADSYEQYF. For the CDR3, the DNA is TGCAGCGTTGATACAGCGGACTCCTACGAGCAGTACTTC.

The rearrangement uses TRBV19 and TRBJ2-1, with a tentative D call TRBD2 (6 bases). The CDR3 loop spans 12 amino acids. Germline V gene sequence: CDR1 LNHDA, CDR2 SQIVND (reference sequence). V lost 3 bases to trimming and J lost 8 bases, with 8 bases between them. The CDR3, as DNA: TGTGCCAGTAGTATTACGGGGGATGAGCAGTTCTTC. This sequence encodes CASSITGDEQFF.

The genes are TRBV7-9 and TRBJ1-1, with 9 bases that match TRBD1. V lost 5 bases and J lost 12; bases outside the gene matches: 7. The V gene's germline CDR1 is SEHNR and CDR2 FQNEAQ (reference sequence). The CDR3 totals 12 residues. Here the CDR3 reads CASSPGTGKPFF. The DNA for the CDR3 is TGTGCCAGCAGCCCCGGGACAGGGAAACCTTTCTTT.

The chain is built from TRBV27 and TRBJ2-6, with 8 bases matching TRBD1. V dropped 4 bases and J dropped 3; count of bases not matched to a gene: 8. Germline V gives CDR1 MNHEY, CDR2 SMNVEV (reference sequence). The CDR3 spans 17 residues. The DNA of the CDR3 is TGTGCCAGCAGTTCCCAGCAGGGGGCGTTTGGGGCCAACGTCCTGACTTTC. Residues: CASSSQQGAFGANVLTF.

CDR3 residues: CASSPYSGTSTDTQYF. The CDR3 DNA reads as TGTGCCAGCAGCCCCTATAGCGGGACCAGCACAGATACGCAGTATTTT. This chain links TRBV7-9 with TRBJ2-3, with 8 bases lining up with TRBD2. There are 16 residues in the CDR3. Per the germline V gene, CDR1 is SEHNR and CDR2 is FQNEAQ (reference sequence). After removal of 5 bases from V and 0 bases from J, the junction contained 7 bases not matched to a gene.

The J gene is TRBJ2-5, the V gene TRBV4-1, with 10 nucleotides matching TRBD2. This CDR3 contains 15 residues. V was pared by 1 base and J by 5 bases, with 4 bases of the junction left unmatched. Germline CDR1 and CDR2: MGHRA and YSYEKL. The CDR3 DNA is TGCGCCAGCAGCCAAGCCTCTAGCGGGGGTGAGACCCAGTACTTC. Translated, it gives CASSQASSGGETQYF.

This chain connects TRBV5-1 to TRBJ1-1; D is undetermined. The CDR3 consists of 14 residues. V was shortened by 0 bases and J by 2 bases, with 8 bases between the two germline ends. Germline CDR1 reads SGHRS; CDR2 reads YFSETQ. The CDR3 here is CASSLVRVNTEAFF. CDR3 coding DNA: TGCGCCAGCAGCTTGGTGAGAGTCAACACTGAAGCTTTCTTT.

The chain uses TRBV7-2 and TRBJ2-4; D is perhaps TRBD2 (5 bases). Germline V lookup: CDR1 SGHTA, CDR2 FQGNSA. V was trimmed by 5 bases and J by 2 bases, leaving 13 bases between them. The CDR3 runs 15 residues. CDR3 amino acids: CASSQGRGTKNIQYF. CDR3 sequence (DNA): TGTGCCAGCAGCCAAGGTCGGGGTACCAAAAACATTCAGTACTTC.

The chain recombines TRBV7-2 with TRBJ1-4; 8 positions match TRBD1. This CDR3 region has 15 residues. The V and J ends lost 5 bases and 8 bases, in that order; junction bases with no gene match: 10. The germline V gene encodes CDR1 SGHTA and CDR2 FQGNSA. In DNA form, the CDR3 reads TGTGCCAGCAGCCAGGACAGGGCCCTCCAGGAAAAACTGTTTTTT. Its translation: CASSQDRALQEKLFF.

This clone was seen only a few times. This chain connects TRBV29-1 to TRBJ1-2; D perhaps matches TRBD1 (5 bases). The CDR3 length is 15 residues. The germline V and J ends were trimmed by 6 bases and 1 base, with 18 bases remaining between them. Germline-derived CDR1 and CDR2 are SQVTM and ANQGSEA. CDR3 nucleotide sequence: TGCAGCGTCGCTGCAAGACAGTTCCTTAACTATGGCTACACCTTC. Translated, it gives CSVAARQFLNYGYTF.

The V gene is TRBV7-2, the J gene TRBJ2-7; 7 nucleotides match TRBD1. In germline, CDR1 is SGHTA, CDR2 FQGNSA. Trimming at V came to 2 bases and at J to 6 bases, leaving 4 bases not matched to a gene. This CDR3 region has 13 residues. The CDR3 loop reads CASSLQGVGEQYF. CDR3 bases: TGTGCCAGCAGCTTACAGGGGGTCGGCGAGCAGTACTTC.

The chain uses TRBV7-2 and TRBJ2-1, with D maybe TRBD2 (6 bases). V was pared by 1 base and J by 6 bases, with 7 bases between. The CDR3 length is 13 residues. CDR1 is SGHTA, CDR2 FQGNSA, per germline. CDR3 region: CASSLGLVNEQFF. CDR3 DNA sequence: TGTGCCAGCAGCTTAGGACTAGTCAATGAGCAGTTCTTC.

Details on this clone: One end of the junction varies from germline; a read error may be responsible. The rearrangement links TRBV7-7 to TRBJ1-5, with TRBD1 matching over 7 bases. Germline V gene sequence: CDR1 SSHAT, CDR2 FNYEAQ (reference sequence). This CDR3 is built from 18 residues. The CDR3 DNA follows: TGTGCTAGCAGCTTATGGGGTCCTAACAGGGGTAGCAATCAGCCCCAGCATTTT. Protein product: CASSLWGPNRGSNQPQHF.